This is a list of T cell receptor beta chains from one sample in a study of CD8 T cells in ankylosing spondylitis. TCRdb re-analysed the 5' RACE reads in MiXCR, keeping a single row per CDR3 protein. The table includes 120,000 or so distinct CDR3 sequences, 12% to 15% detected once. Input material: blood, either unsorted or a sorted T cell fraction (not recorded which). The receptors originated from a female donor with ankylosing spondylitis or in good health (not recorded which). Each CDR3 is given with its conserved first and last residue. Each record gives: V gene, D gene, clone size, J gene, CDR3 DNA, CDR3 protein. D genes are given only for firm matches. Not every row has a clone size; where given, it reads once, few, many or a size class.

V: TRBV9
D: NA
size: few
J: TRBJ1-4
DNA: TGTGCCAGCAGCCCTCGGACAGCAACTAATGAAAAACTGTTTTTT
CDR3: CASSPRTATNEKLFF

V: TRBV20-1
D: NA
size: few
J: TRBJ2-7
DNA: TGCAGTGCGACGGCCGGGACACCCTACGAGCAGTACTTC
CDR3: CSATAGTPYEQYF

V: TRBV12-3/TRBV12-4
D: NA
size: few
J: TRBJ1-1
DNA: TGTGCCAGCAGTTCGATGAACACTGAAGCTTTCTTT
CDR3: CASSSMNTEAFF

V: TRBV6-5
D: NA
size: NA
J: TRBJ1-5
DNA: TGTGCCAGCAGAAGAACAGGAACATATAGCAATCAGCCCCAGCATTTT
CDR3: CASRRTGTYSNQPQHF

V: TRBV3-1
D: NA
size: few
J: TRBJ2-1
DNA: TGTGCCAGCAGCCAAGATGGGGGGCAGTGGAATGAGCAGTTCTTC
CDR3: CASSQDGGQWNEQFF

V: TRBV5-1
D: TRBD2
size: few
J: TRBJ2-7
DNA: TGCGCCAGCAGTCCCGGGACTAGCGGGCTCTACGAGCAGTACTTC
CDR3: CASSPGTSGLYEQYF

V: TRBV20-1
D: TRBD1
size: NA
J: TRBJ1-4
DNA: TGCAGTGCTAAGATAACGAACAGGGGGGAAAAACTGTTTTTT
CDR3: CSAKITNRGEKLFF

V: TRBV25-1
D: TRBD2
size: NA
J: TRBJ2-3
DNA: TGTGCCAGCACCACGTTAGCGGGAGTGGGGTTGGCGCAGTATTTT
CDR3: CASTTLAGVGLAQYF

V: TRBV20-1
D: NA
size: NA
J: TRBJ2-7
DNA: TGCAGTGCTAGATCCAGCCCATCCTACGAGCAGTACTTC
CDR3: CSARSSPSYEQYF

V: TRBV13
D: NA
size: NA
J: TRBJ2-2
DNA: TGTGCCAGCAAAATCAGGGCGCCCACCGGGGAGCTGTTTTTT
CDR3: CASKIRAPTGELFF

V: TRBV5-1
D: NA
size: many
J: TRBJ2-2
DNA: TGCGCCAGCAGCTCGGGGCAATTTGCCGGGGAGCTGTTTTTT
CDR3: CASSSGQFAGELFF

V: TRBV5-1
D: NA
size: NA
J: TRBJ1-5
DNA: TGCGCCAGCAACCAGGACTACAATCAGCCCCAGCATTTT
CDR3: CASNQDYNQPQHF

V: TRBV14
D: NA
size: few
J: TRBJ2-1
DNA: TGTGCCAGCAGCCAAGAACGGGTTTGGCTGCGTGAGCAGTTCTTC
CDR3: CASSQERVWLREQFF

V: TRBV20-1
D: TRBD2
size: NA
J: TRBJ2-3
DNA: TGCAGTGCTCGGACTAGCGGCAATGGGGATACGCAGTATTTT
CDR3: CSARTSGNGDTQYF

V: TRBV12-3/TRBV12-4
D: NA
size: many
J: TRBJ1-4
DNA: TGTGCCAGCAGTCCCTTCAGGGGAACTAATGAAAAACTGTTTTTT
CDR3: CASSPFRGTNEKLFF

V: TRBV19
D: NA
size: few
J: TRBJ1-4
DNA: TGTGCCACCTCGGAACAAGATAATGAAAAACTGTTTTTT
CDR3: CATSEQDNEKLFF

V: TRBV11-2
D: TRBD2
size: few
J: TRBJ2-1
DNA: TGTGCCAGCAGCCCATTACCGACTAGCGGGGGCAAGGGGAACAATGAGCAGTTCTTC
CDR3: CASSPLPTSGGKGNNEQFF

V: TRBV30
D: TRBD1
size: NA
J: TRBJ1-3
DNA: TGTGCCTGGAGTGTACTTTCGGGACAGACTGGAAACACCATATATTTT
CDR3: CAWSVLSGQTGNTIYF

V: TRBV7-8
D: TRBD1
size: few
J: TRBJ2-6
DNA: TGTGCCAGCAGCTTGAGGGGGACAGCTACCCCCGTTTCTGGGGCCAACGTCCTGACTTTC
CDR3: CASSLRGTATPVSGANVLTF

V: TRBV5-1
D: NA
size: NA
J: TRBJ2-3
DNA: TGCGCCAGCCGAAGGGAATCAGATACGCAGTATTTT
CDR3: CASRRESDTQYF

V: TRBV7-8
D: NA
size: few
J: TRBJ2-7
DNA: TGTGCCAGCAGCTTAGGTTTCACCTACGAGCAGTACTTC
CDR3: CASSLGFTYEQYF

V: TRBV21-1
D: NA
size: few
J: TRBJ2-2
DNA: TGTGCCAGCAGCAAAGCGGCAGAAGCGAACACCGGGGAGCTGTTTTTT
CDR3: CASSKAAEANTGELFF

V: TRBV28
D: TRBD1
size: NA
J: TRBJ1-2
DNA: TGTGCCAGCAGTTCCGAAGGGACAGGGGGGTATGGCTACACCTTC
CDR3: CASSSEGTGGYGYTF

V: TRBV10-3
D: TRBD1
size: many
J: TRBJ1-2
DNA: TGTGCCATCACTGACAGGGGATGGGGCTACACCTTC
CDR3: CAITDRGWGYTF

V: TRBV28
D: NA
size: NA
J: TRBJ1-4
DNA: TGTGCCAGCAGTTCACTCGCCGGGACGGCCCATCGGGAACTGTTTTTT
CDR3: CASSSLAGTAHRELFF

V: TRBV20-1
D: NA
size: NA
J: TRBJ2-7
DNA: TGCAGTGCTAGACCACCGGGGACGGCCTACGAGCAGTACTTC
CDR3: CSARPPGTAYEQYF

V: TRBV5-1
D: NA
size: many
J: TRBJ1-5
DNA: TGCGCCAGCAGCTTGGGAGCCGGGGCGAAAGATCAGCCCCAGCATTTT
CDR3: CASSLGAGAKDQPQHF

V: TRBV12-3/TRBV12-4
D: NA
size: NA
J: TRBJ2-1
DNA: TGTGCCAGCAGCCCCGCCGGGAAACAAATTCAGTTCTTC
CDR3: CASSPAGKQIQFF

V: TRBV7-2
D: NA
size: NA
J: TRBJ2-3
DNA: TGTGCCAGCAGCTTAGCGAGTAGAGATACGCAGTATTTT
CDR3: CASSLASRDTQYF

V: TRBV5-1
D: NA
size: few
J: TRBJ1-1
DNA: TGCGCCAGCAGCTTGGACGCGACCGGGAACACTGAAGCTTTCTTT
CDR3: CASSLDATGNTEAFF

V: TRBV12-3/TRBV12-4
D: NA
size: many
J: TRBJ1-2
DNA: TGTGCCAGCAGTTCCAGCTATGGCTACACCTTC
CDR3: CASSSSYGYTF

V: TRBV30
D: TRBD2
size: NA
J: TRBJ2-7
DNA: TGTGCCTGGAGGGATACCGGGACTAGCAAATACGAGCAGTACTTC
CDR3: CAWRDTGTSKYEQYF

V: TRBV11-1
D: NA
size: few
J: TRBJ2-6
DNA: TGTGCCAGCAGCTTAGGGACGGGTCTGAACTCTGGGGCCAACGTCCTGACTTTC
CDR3: CASSLGTGLNSGANVLTF

V: TRBV20-1
D: NA
size: NA
J: TRBJ2-7
DNA: TGCAGTGCTAGACACTGGCGGAGTCTCTACGAGCAGTACTTC
CDR3: CSARHWRSLYEQYF

V: TRBV11-2
D: NA
size: few
J: TRBJ1-1
DNA: TGTGCCAGCAGCTTACGGGGGAGCACTGAAGCTTTCTTT
CDR3: CASSLRGSTEAFF

V: TRBV12-3/TRBV12-4
D: NA
size: many
J: TRBJ2-3
DNA: TGTGCCAGCAGTTTGTGGGGCACAGATACGCAGTATTTT
CDR3: CASSLWGTDTQYF

V: TRBV19
D: NA
size: NA
J: TRBJ1-1
DNA: TGTGCCAGTGGGTCCGGGTGGAACACTGAAGCTTTCTTT
CDR3: CASGSGWNTEAFF

V: TRBV18
D: TRBD1
size: few
J: TRBJ1-6
DNA: TGTGCCAGCTCATCGCGGACGGGACAGGGGGTTTCACCCCTCCACTTT
CDR3: CASSSRTGQGVSPLHF

V: TRBV7-2
D: NA
size: NA
J: TRBJ2-7
DNA: TGTGCCAGCAGCCCCGATCTGAGATACGAGCAGTACTTC
CDR3: CASSPDLRYEQYF

V: TRBV12-3/TRBV12-4
D: TRBD2
size: few
J: TRBJ2-2
DNA: TGTGCCAGCAGTTTGGCGCGGGGGTACACCGGGGAGCTGTTTTTT
CDR3: CASSLARGYTGELFF

V: TRBV29-1
D: NA
size: many
J: TRBJ2-1
DNA: TGCAGCGTTGCCCCCGGGCGGGGCGATGAGCAGTTCTTC
CDR3: CSVAPGRGDEQFF

V: TRBV12-3/TRBV12-4
D: TRBD1
size: NA
J: TRBJ2-5
DNA: TGTGCCAGCAGTGCTCGACAGGGGGCTTGGGAGACCCAGTACTTC
CDR3: CASSARQGAWETQYF

V: TRBV27
D: TRBD1
size: NA
J: TRBJ1-2
DNA: TGTGCCAGCAGTTCCGGACAGGGGACGTACTATGGCTACACCTTC
CDR3: CASSSGQGTYYGYTF

V: TRBV7-2
D: NA
size: many
J: TRBJ2-3
DNA: TGTGCCAGCAGGGGGGTAGATACGCAGTATTTT
CDR3: CASRGVDTQYF

V: TRBV29-1
D: NA
size: few
J: TRBJ1-1
DNA: TGCAGCGTTGTGCTGCCAGGATTGAACACTGAAGCTTTCTTT
CDR3: CSVVLPGLNTEAFF